The 21 T cell receptor beta chains presented below share a single source sample, sequenced in a study of tumor-infiltrating lymphocytes in localized non-small cell lung cancer. Here immunoSEQ multiplex PCR was the method, and the copy in TCRdb shows in-frame clones only, minus some. Among more than 3,500 clones listed, roughly 78% were seen once. The source material was uninvolved lung tissue not adjacent to the tumor. The source of these receptors is a human donor with non-small cell lung cancer.

The rearrangement uses TRBV21-1 and TRBJ1-1. TRBV21-1 is annotated as a pseudogene. The CDR3 extends over 15 amino acids. Here the CDR3 reads CASRRTYTIRTEAFF. CDR3 coding DNA: TGTGCCAGCAGGCGGACCTACACAATTCGCACTGAAGCTTTCTTT.

The rearrangement joins TRBV30 to TRBJ2-3; the D gene is possibly TRBD1 (6 bases). CDR1 is GTSNPN and CDR2 is SVGIG in the germline V gene (reference sequence). CDR3 length: 12 amino acids. V dropped 5 bases and J dropped 3 bases, with 9 bases sitting between them. CDR3 region: CAWGQGTDTQYF. The CDR3 DNA follows: TGTGCCTGGGGTCAGGGGACAGATACGCAGTATTTT.

The rearrangement uses TRBV7-9 and TRBJ2-7; 9 bases fit TRBD1. The CDR3 has 15 amino acids. CDR1 and CDR2 (germline): SEHNR, FQNEAQ (reference sequence). The V gene end was trimmed by 5 bases and the J gene end by 0 bases; junction bases not matched to a gene: 5. CDR3 nucleotide sequence: TGTGCCAGCAGCCCAGGACAGGGGTACTCCTACGAGCAGTACTTC. As protein: CASSPGQGYSYEQYF. The variable domain in full, completed from reference TRBV7-9 and TRBJ2-7, reads DTGVSQNPRHKITKRGQNVTFRCDPISEHNRLYWYRQTLGQGPEFLTYFQNEAQLEKSRLLSDRFSAERPKGSFSTLEIQRTEQGDSAMYLCASSPGQGYSYEQYFGPGTRLTVT.

This sequence joins TRBV6-5 and TRBJ2-1; 7 bases agree with TRBD1. The V segment lost 5 bases and the J segment 9 bases; nucleotides outside the gene matches: 4. The CDR3 is made up of 12 amino acids. Germline-derived CDR1 and CDR2 are MNHEY and SVGAGI. The CDR3 sequence is CASSLGGGEQFF. The CDR3 nucleotides are TGTGCCAGCAGTCTAGGGGGCGGTGAGCAGTTCTTC.

The rearrangement uses TRBV6-5 and TRBJ2-3; perhaps D is TRBD1 or TRBD2 (5 bases each). This CDR3 is built from 13 residues. V was cut by 6 bases and J by 5 bases, with 12 bases left in between. Germline-derived CDR1 and CDR2 are MNHEY and SVGAGI. Written as DNA, the CDR3 is TGTGCCAGCAGACCCAATGGGGGAGATACGCAGTATTTT. It yields the protein CASRPNGGDTQYF.

This sequence joins TRBV4-2 and TRBJ1-3; no clear D. V lost 4 bases and J lost 4, with 5 bases in between. The germline CDR1 and CDR2 sequences are LGHNA and YNFKEQ. This CDR3 has 12 residues. The CDR3 here is CASSPGGNTIYF. In nucleotides, the CDR3 is TGTGCCAGCAGCCCCGGGGGAAACACCATATATTTT.

V and J are TRBV18 and TRBJ1-2, with 9 bases fitting TRBD1. Trimming took 3 bases from V and 6 from J; bases not matched to a gene: 11. Germline values: CDR1 KGHSH, CDR2 LQKENI. The CDR3 is made up of 16 amino acids. In nucleotides, the CDR3 is TGTGCCAGCTCACCCACTCGGGACAGGGAGCGAGATGGCTACACCTTC. Encoded protein: CASSPTRDRERDGYTF.

The gene calls are TRBV10-1 and TRBJ2-1; TRBD1 is a possible D gene (7 bases). Trimming removed 6 bases from V and 3 bases from J, with 12 bases in between. Germline lookup yields CDR1 WNHNN and CDR2 SYGVQD (reference sequence). The CDR3 length is 14 residues. In DNA form, the CDR3 reads TGCGCCAGCAGGACAGGGCGGGACTACAATGAGCAGTTCTTC. Protein: CASRTGRDYNEQFF.

The CDR3 DNA follows: TGTGCCAGCAGTCCGCGACTAGCGGGGGGGCAAGAGACCCAGTACTTC. This sequence encodes CASSPRLAGGQETQYF. The chain carries TRBV13 and TRBJ2-5, with TRBD2 identical over 14 bases. Per germline, CDR1 PRHDT and CDR2 FYEKMQ (reference sequence). V dropped 6 bases and J dropped 2; count of bases not matched to a gene: 5. CDR3 length: 16 residues.

The chain is built from TRBV5-4 and TRBJ2-1; 10 bases fit TRBD1. Per the germline V gene, CDR1 is SGHNT and CDR2 is YYREEE (reference sequence). V was pared by 4 bases and J by 10 bases, with 11 bases of the junction left unmatched. The CDR3 extends over 15 amino acids. Written as DNA, the CDR3 is TGTGCCAGCAGCCCCGGGACAGGGGCCACCAGAGAGCAGTTCTTC. This translates into CASSPGTGATREQFF.

The V and J genes are TRBV4-1 and TRBJ1-2; D unclear. CDR3 length: 14 amino acids. Germline CDR1 and CDR2: MGHRA and YSYEKL. V dropped 1 base and J dropped 3 bases, with 9 bases sitting between them. CDR3 in amino acids: CASSQGRTDYGYTF. The CDR3 DNA follows: TGCGCCAGCAGCCAAGGAAGGACGGACTATGGCTACACCTTC.

The chain couples TRBV5-1 to TRBJ2-7; maybe TRBD2 (5 bases). Germline CDR1 reads SGHRS; CDR2 reads YFSETQ. This CDR3 has 14 amino acids. V was trimmed by 0 bases and J by 1 base, leaving 8 bases between them. Here the CDR3 DNA reads TGCGCCAGCAGCTTGGCGGGGAAGTCCTACGAGCAGTACTTC. This codes for CASSLAGKSYEQYF.

Judged by abundance, this clone is medium-sized (0.01 to 0.1%). The chain carries TRBV7-6 and TRBJ2-1, with 9 bases lining up with TRBD1. This CDR3 is 14 amino acids long. Germline CDR1 and CDR2: SGHVS and FNYEAQ. V trimming: 5 bases; J trimming: 4 bases; junction bases outside the gene matches: 3. Written as DNA, the CDR3 is TGTGCCAGCAGCACCGGGACAGGGTACAATGAGCAGTTCTTC. Protein product: CASSTGTGYNEQFF.

Only one count was recorded for this clone. The chain joins TRBV2 to TRBJ2-5; 10 bases agree with TRBD1. Germline values: CDR1 SNHLY, CDR2 FYNNEI. This CDR3 has 15 amino acids. With 6 bases clipped from V and 5 bases from J, the junction kept 9 bases outside the gene matches. The CDR3 DNA reads as TGTGCCAGCAGGGTTAGACAGGGGGCGAGGGAGACCCAGTACTTC. This sequence encodes CASRVRQGARETQYF. The full variable domain, rest sourced from reference TRBV2 and TRBJ2-5, is EPEVTQTPSHQVTQMGQEVILRCVPISNHLYFYWYRQILGQKVEFLVSFYNNEISEKSEIFDDQFSVERPDGSNFTLKIRSTKLEDSAMYFCASRVRQGARETQYFGPGTRLLVL.

This rearrangement joins TRBV18 to TRBJ1-1; D is uncertain. V was cut by 6 bases and J by 7 bases, with 12 bases left in between. Germline CDR1 KGHSH, CDR2 LQKENI. This CDR3 contains 12 residues. This chain's CDR3 is CASSQVGHEAFF. As DNA, the CDR3 is TGTGCCAGCTCGCAGGTCGGGCATGAAGCTTTCTTT.

This clone was seen only once. J is TRBJ1-2 and V is TRBV7-6; weak D call: TRBD1 (5 bases). Per germline, CDR1 SGHVS and CDR2 FNYEAQ. The CDR3 has 15 amino acids. The ends were cut back, 2 bases at V and 1 base at J, with 11 bases in the middle. As DNA, the CDR3 is TGTGCCAGCAGCTTACTCAGGGCGGATAACTATGGCTACACCTTC. Protein product: CASSLLRADNYGYTF.

In nucleotides, the CDR3 is TGTGCCAGCAGCTCCCCGTGGACAGGGTTGCACGAGCAGTACTTC. Protein: CASSSPWTGLHEQYF. The chain employs TRBV11-2 and TRBJ2-7, with 8 nucleotides matching TRBD1. The CDR3 covers 15 residues. Germline V gene data show CDR1 as SGHAT and CDR2 as FQNNGV. V shed 4 bases, J shed 5 bases, and the junction held 10 bases outside the gene matches.

V is TRBV5-1 and J is TRBJ1-4; TRBD1 might be the D (6 bases). Germline V lookup: CDR1 SGHRS, CDR2 YFSETQ. This CDR3 comprises 15 residues. Trimming removed 2 bases from V and 3 bases from J, with 11 bases in between. CDR3 DNA: TGCGCCAGCAGCTTCCTGGGGGCTGCTAATGAAAAACTGTTTTTT. It translates to CASSFLGAANEKLFF.

The gene calls are TRBV7-2 and TRBJ1-6, with D possibly being TRBD1 (6 bases). From germline, CDR1 is SGHTA and CDR2 FQGNSA. The CDR3 runs to 14 residues. With 4 bases removed from V and 7 bases from J, the gap between germline ends came to 11 bases. The DNA of the CDR3 is TGTGCCAGCAGCTCCCCCCAGGGGAATTCACCCCTCCACTTT. Amino acid sequence: CASSSPQGNSPLHF.

The chain recombines TRBV29-1 with TRBJ2-1, with a possible D match to TRBD2 (6 bases). Germline CDR1 SQVTM, CDR2 ANQGSEA. Between the trimmed V and J ends, which lost 3 bases and 7 bases, there was a span of 19 bases. The length of the CDR3 is 15 residues. The chain's CDR3 is CSVDLVSSAANEQFF. The DNA for the CDR3 is TGCAGCGTTGATCTGGTGTCTAGCGCAGCAAATGAGCAGTTCTTC.

In nucleotides, the CDR3 is TGCAGCGTTTCCTCAACAGGGGACTATGGCTACACCTTC. Encoded protein: CSVSSTGDYGYTF. The chain recombines TRBV29-1 with TRBJ1-2; 7 nucleotides match TRBD1. This CDR3 is built from 13 residues. Germline lookup yields CDR1 SQVTM and CDR2 ANQGSEA. With 5 bases clipped from V and 3 bases from J, the junction kept 6 bases outside the gene matches.